This TCR beta chain was captured in a study of T cell responses to AZD1222 COVID-19 vaccine. General observations from the study: Repertoires were obtained only post-peak T cell response.

The CDR3 is 17 residues long. Germline V lookup: CDR1 LGHNA, CDR2 YSLEER. V gave up 0 bases and J gave up 4 bases; unmatched junction bases: 6. As regards this clone: Its antigen is unknown.

This table comes from immunoSEQ multiplex PCR, and its TCRdb copy is limited to in-frame clones, with some not included. The sample consists of around 60,000 clones, about four fifths of them appearing once. Sequencing was performed on peripheral blood, taken 28 days after the second AZD1222 dose. The clonotype originates from an adult who received the AZD1222 COVID-19 vaccine. This chain uses TRBV4-3 with TRBJ2-1; 10 nucleotides agree with TRBD2. Here the CDR3 DNA reads TGCGCCAGCAGCCAAGAAAGTGGAGCGGGAGGGTACAATGAGCAGTTCTTC. Translation gives CASSQESGAGGYNEQFF.